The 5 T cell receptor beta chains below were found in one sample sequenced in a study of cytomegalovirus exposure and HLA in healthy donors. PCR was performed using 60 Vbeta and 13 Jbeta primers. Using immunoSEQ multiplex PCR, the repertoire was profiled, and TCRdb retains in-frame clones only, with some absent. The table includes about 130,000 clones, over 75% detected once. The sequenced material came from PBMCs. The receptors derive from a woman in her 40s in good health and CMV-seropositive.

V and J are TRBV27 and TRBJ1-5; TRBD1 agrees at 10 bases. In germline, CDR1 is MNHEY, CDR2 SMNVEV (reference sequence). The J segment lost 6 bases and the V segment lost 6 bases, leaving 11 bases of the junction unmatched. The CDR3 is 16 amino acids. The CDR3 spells CASSPGQGRGGQPQHF. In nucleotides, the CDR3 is TGTGCCAGCAGCCCGGGACAGGGGAGGGGAGGTCAGCCCCAGCATTTT.

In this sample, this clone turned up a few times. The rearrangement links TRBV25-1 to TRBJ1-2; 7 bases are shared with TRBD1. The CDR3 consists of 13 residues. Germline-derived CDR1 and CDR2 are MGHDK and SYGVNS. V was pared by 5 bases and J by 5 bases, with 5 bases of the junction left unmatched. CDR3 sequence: CASSRTGAYGYTF. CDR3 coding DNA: TGTGCCAGCAGTAGAACAGGGGCGTATGGCTACACCTTC.

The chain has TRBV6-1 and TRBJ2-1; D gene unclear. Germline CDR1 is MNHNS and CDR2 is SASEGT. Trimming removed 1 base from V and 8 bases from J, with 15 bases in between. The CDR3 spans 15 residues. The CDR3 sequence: CASSEDPGLGDEQFF. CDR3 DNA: TGTGCCAGCAGTGAAGATCCTGGTCTAGGTGATGAGCAGTTCTTC.

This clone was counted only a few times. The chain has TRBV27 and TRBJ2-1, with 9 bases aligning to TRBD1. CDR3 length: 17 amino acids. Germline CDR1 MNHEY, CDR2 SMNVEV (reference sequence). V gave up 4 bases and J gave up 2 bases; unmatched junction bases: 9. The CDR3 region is CASSSPRQGVTYNEQFF. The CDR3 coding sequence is TGTGCCAGCAGTTCCCCACGACAGGGGGTAACCTACAATGAGCAGTTCTTC.

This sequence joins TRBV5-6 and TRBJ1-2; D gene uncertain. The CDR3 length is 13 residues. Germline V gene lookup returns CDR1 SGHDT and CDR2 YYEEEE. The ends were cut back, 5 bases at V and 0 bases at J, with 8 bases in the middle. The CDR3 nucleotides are TGTGCCAGCAGTCAAAGCTCTAACTATGGCTACACCTTC. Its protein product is CASSQSSNYGYTF.